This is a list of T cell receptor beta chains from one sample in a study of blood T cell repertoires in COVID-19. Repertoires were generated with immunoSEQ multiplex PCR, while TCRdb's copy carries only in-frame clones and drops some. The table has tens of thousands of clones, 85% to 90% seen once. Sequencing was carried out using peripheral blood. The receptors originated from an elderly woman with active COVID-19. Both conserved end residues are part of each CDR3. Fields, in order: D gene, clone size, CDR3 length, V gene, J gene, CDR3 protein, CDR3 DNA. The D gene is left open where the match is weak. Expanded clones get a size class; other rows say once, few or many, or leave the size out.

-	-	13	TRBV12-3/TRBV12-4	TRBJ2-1	CAGAVSSYNEQFF	TGTGCCGGGGCGGTCTCCTCCTACAATGAGCAGTTCTTC
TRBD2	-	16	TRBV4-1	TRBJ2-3	CASSQRLAGAGDTQYF	TGCGCCAGCAGCCAGAGACTAGCGGGAGCGGGAGATACGCAGTATTTT
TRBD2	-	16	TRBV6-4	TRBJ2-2	CASRPGTSGNTGELFF	TGTGCCAGCAGACCCGGGACTAGCGGAAACACCGGGGAGCTGTTTTTT
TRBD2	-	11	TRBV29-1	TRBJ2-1	CSVPGRGGQFF	TGCAGCGTCCCAGGGAGGGGTGGACAGTTCTTC
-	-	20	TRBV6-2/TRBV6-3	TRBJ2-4	CASSYSNTGLPGQVVNIQYF	TGTGCCAGCAGTTACTCGAATACTGGCCTACCGGGACAAGTAGTAAACATTCAGTACTTC
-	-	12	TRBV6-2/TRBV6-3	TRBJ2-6	CASRPAGIREAW	TGTGCCAGCCGCCCGGCAGGGATCAGAGAGGCTTGG
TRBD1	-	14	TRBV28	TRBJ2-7	CASSSTRGSYEQYF	TGTGCCAGCAGTTCAACCAGGGGGTCCTACGAGCAGTACTTC
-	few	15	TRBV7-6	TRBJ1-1	CASSLGQGENTEAFF	TGTGCCAGCAGCTTAGGACAAGGGGAGAACACTGAAGCTTTCTTT
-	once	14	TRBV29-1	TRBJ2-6	CSPEGESGANVLTF	TGCAGCCCCGAGGGGGAAAGTGGGGCCAACGTCCTGACTTTC
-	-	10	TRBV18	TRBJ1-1	CASLRTEAFF	TGTGCCAGCCTACGGACAGAGGCTTTCTTT
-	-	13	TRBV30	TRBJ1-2	CAWSVSRFGGYTF	TGTGCCTGGAGTGTTTCCAGGTTTGGCGGCTACACCTTC
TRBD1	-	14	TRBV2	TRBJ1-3	CASSGTDYSNTIYF	TGTGCCAGCAGCGGGACAGACTACTCAAACACCATATATTTT
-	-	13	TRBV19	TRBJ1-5	CASRWTQNQPQHF	TGTGCCAGTAGATGGACACAAAATCAGCCCCAGCATTTT
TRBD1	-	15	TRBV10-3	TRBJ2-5	CAISESHRGRETQYF	TGTGCCATCAGTGAGTCGCACAGGGGGCGAGAGACCCAGTACTTC
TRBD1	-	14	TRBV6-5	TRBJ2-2	CASKGQGNTGELFF	TGTGCCAGCAAGGGACAGGGGAACACCGGGGAGCTGTTTTTT
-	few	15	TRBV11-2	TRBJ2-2	CASTFGGRNTGELFF	TGTGCCAGCACCTTCGGGGGACGGAACACCGGGGAGCTGTTTTTT
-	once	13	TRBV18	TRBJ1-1	CASSPAANTEAFF	TGTGCCAGCTCACCAGCGGCGAACACTGAAGCTTTCTTT
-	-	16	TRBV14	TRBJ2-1	CASSQGGGERYNEQFF	TGTGCCAGCAGCCAAGGAGGGGGGGAACGGTACAATGAGCAGTTCTTC
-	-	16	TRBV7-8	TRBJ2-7	CASSLAGSTAAYEQYF	TGTGCCAGCAGCTTAGCTGGGAGCACAGCCGCCTACGAGCAGTACTTC
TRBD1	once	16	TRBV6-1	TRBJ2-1	CASSGRQGASYNEQFF	TGTGCCAGCAGTGGCCGACAGGGGGCCTCCTACAATGAGCAGTTCTTC
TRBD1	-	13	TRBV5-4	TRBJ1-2	CASSFSGTEHYTF	TGTGCCAGCAGCTTCTCCGGGACAGAGCACTACACCTTC
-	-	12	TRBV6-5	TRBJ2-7	CASSLALYEQYF	TGTGCCAGCAGTCTAGCTCTTTACGAGCAGTACTTC
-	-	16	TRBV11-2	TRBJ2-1	CASSPQGRISYNEQFF	TGTGCCAGCAGCCCCCAGGGCAGGATTTCCTACAATGAGCAGTTCTTC
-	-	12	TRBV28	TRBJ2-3	CASRTKLFTQYF	TGTGCCAGCAGGACTAAACTGTTCACGCAGTATTTT
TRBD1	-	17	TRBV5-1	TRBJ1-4	CASSLGQGYTWYEKLFF	TGCGCCAGCAGCTTGGGACAGGGTTATACTTGGTATGAAAAACTGTTTTTT
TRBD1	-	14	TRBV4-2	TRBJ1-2	CASSPLTGAEDYTF	TGTGCCAGCAGCCCTTTAACAGGGGCCGAGGACTACACCTTC
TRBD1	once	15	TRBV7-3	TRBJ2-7	CASSRGQGLTYEQYF	TGTGCCAGCAGCCGCGGACAGGGACTCACCTACGAGCAGTACTTC
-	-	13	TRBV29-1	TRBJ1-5	CSVGPEGRGPQHF	TGCAGCGTGGGCCCCGAGGGGAGGGGGCCCCAGCATTTT
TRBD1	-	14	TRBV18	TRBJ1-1	CASSIDRGLTEAFF	TGTGCCAGCTCAATCGACAGGGGGCTTACTGAAGCTTTCTTT
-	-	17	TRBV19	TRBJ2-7	CASSRGVIGPVLSEQYF	TGTGCCAGTAGTAGGGGGGTTATCGGGCCTGTTCTATCCGAGCAGTACTTC
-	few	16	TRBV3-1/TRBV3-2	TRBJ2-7	CASSPRPSGTPHEQYF	TGTGCCAGCAGCCCCCGCCCGTCCGGGACTCCTCACGAGCAGTACTTC
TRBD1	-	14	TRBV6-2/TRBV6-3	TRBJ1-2	CASSRGQGGYGYTF	TGTGCCAGCAGTCGCGGACAGGGGGGATATGGCTACACCTTC
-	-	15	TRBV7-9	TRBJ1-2	CASSFGGRVNYGYTF	TGTGCCAGCAGCTTTGGGGGCAGGGTGAACTATGGCTACACCTTC
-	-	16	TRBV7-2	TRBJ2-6	CASSFTGAAGANVLTF	TGTGCCAGCAGCTTCACTGGAGCGGCGGGGGCCAACGTCCTGACTTTC
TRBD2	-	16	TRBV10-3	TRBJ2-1	CAISGNSGSSYNEQFF	TGTGCCATCAGTGGTAATAGCGGGAGCTCCTACAATGAGCAGTTCTTC
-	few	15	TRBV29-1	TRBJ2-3	CSVDDPRGGTDTQYF	TGCAGCGTTGATGACCCCAGGGGCGGCACAGATACGCAGTATTTT
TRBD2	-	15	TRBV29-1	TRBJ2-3	CSVPPGGGGTDTQYF	TGCAGCGTCCCCCCTGGGGGAGGGGGCACAGATACGCAGTATTTT
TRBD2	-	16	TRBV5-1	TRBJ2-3	CASSGGTSPRTDTQYF	TGCGCCAGCAGCGGGGGGACTAGCCCCCGGACAGATACGCAGTATTTT
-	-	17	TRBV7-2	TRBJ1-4	CASSLDSRGRGNEKLFF	TGTGCCAGCAGCTTAGACTCGCGGGGGAGGGGAAATGAAAAACTGTTTTTT
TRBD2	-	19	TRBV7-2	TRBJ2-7	CASSLASGTSGRDSYEQYF	TGTGCCAGCAGCTTAGCATCCGGGACTAGCGGGAGGGATTCCTACGAGCAGTACTTC
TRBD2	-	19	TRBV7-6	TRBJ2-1	CASSLAPQLLAGDYNEQFF	TGTGCCAGCAGCTTAGCCCCCCAACTACTAGCGGGAGACTACAATGAGCAGTTCTTC